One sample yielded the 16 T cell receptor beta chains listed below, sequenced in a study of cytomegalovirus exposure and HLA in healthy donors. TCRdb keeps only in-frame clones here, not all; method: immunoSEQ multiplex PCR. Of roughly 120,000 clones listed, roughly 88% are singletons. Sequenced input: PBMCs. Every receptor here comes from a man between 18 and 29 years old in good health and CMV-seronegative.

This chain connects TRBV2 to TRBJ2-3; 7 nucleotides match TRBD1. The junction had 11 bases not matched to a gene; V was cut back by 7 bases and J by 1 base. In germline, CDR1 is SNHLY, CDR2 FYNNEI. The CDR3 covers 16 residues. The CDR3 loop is CASTVPTGVRTDTQYF. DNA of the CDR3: TGTGCCAGCACCGTGCCCACAGGGGTCCGCACAGATACGCAGTATTTT. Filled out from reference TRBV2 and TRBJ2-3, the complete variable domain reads EPEVTQTPSHQVTQMGQEVILRCVPISNHLYFYWYRQILGQKVEFLVSFYNNEISEKSEIFDDQFSVERPDGSNFTLKIRSTKLEDSAMYFCASTVPTGVRTDTQYFGPGTRLTVL.

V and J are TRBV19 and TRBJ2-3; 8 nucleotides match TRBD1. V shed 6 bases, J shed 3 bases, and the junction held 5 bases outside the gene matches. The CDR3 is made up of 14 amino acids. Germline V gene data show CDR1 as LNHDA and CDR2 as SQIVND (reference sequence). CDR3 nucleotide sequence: TGTGCCAGTAGAGGACAGGGCGGGACAGATACGCAGTATTTT. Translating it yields CASRGQGGTDTQYF.

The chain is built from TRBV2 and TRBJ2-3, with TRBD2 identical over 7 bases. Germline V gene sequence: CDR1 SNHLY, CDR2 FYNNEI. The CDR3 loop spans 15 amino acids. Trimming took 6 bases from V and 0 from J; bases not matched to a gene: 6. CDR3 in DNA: TGTGCCAGCAGAGTGGGGGGGTCTAGCACAGATACGCAGTATTTT. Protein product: CASRVGGSSTDTQYF.

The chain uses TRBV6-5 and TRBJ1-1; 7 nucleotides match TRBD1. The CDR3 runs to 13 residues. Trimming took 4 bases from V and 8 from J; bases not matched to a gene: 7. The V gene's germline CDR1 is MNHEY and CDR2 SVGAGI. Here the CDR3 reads CASSSTLQGEAFF. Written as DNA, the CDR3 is TGTGCCAGCAGTTCGACCTTACAGGGGGAAGCTTTCTTT.

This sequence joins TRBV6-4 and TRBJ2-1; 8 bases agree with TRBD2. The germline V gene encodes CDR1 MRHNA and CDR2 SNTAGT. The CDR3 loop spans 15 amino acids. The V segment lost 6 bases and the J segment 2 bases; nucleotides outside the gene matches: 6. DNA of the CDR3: TGTGCCAGCAGAGACGGGGGGGCCCCCTACAATGAGCAGTTCTTC. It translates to CASRDGGAPYNEQFF.

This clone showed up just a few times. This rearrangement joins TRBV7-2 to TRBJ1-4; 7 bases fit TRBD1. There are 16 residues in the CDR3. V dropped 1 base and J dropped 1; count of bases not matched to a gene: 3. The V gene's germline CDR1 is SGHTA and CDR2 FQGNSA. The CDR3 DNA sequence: TGTGCCAGCAGCTTAGGGCCAGGGGGAACTAATGAAAAACTGTTTTTT. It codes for CASSLGPGGTNEKLFF.

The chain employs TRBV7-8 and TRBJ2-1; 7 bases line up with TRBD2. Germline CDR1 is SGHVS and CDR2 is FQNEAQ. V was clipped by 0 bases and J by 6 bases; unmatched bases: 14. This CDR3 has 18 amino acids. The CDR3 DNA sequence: TGTGCCAGCAGCTTAGCGATCCTAGCGGTCCCCTCCGGCAATGAGCAGTTCTTC. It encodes CASSLAILAVPSGNEQFF.

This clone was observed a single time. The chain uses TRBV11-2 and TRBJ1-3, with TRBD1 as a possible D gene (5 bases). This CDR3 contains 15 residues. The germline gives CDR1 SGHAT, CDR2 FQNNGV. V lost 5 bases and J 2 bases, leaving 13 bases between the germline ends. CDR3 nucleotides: TGTGCCAGCAGCCGGGCAGGGAAAACTGGAAACACCATATATTTT. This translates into CASSRAGKTGNTIYF.

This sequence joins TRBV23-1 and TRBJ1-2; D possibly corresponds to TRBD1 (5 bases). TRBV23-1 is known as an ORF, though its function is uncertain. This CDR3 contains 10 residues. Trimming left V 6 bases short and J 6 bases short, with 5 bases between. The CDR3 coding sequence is TGCGCCAGCAGACAGGATGGCTACACCTTC. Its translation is CASRQDGYTF.

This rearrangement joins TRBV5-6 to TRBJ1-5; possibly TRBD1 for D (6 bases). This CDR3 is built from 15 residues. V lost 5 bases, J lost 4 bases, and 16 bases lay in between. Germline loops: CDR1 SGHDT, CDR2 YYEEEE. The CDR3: CASRYWGPTNQPQHF. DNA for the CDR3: TGTGCCAGCAGGTACTGGGGGCCGACTAATCAGCCCCAGCATTTT. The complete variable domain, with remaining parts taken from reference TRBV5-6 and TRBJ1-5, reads DAGVTQSPTHLIKTRGQQVTLRCSPKSGHDTVSWYQQALGQGPQFIFQYYEEEERQRGNFPDRFSGHQFPNYSSELNVNALLLGDSALYLCASRYWGPTNQPQHFGDGTRLSIL.

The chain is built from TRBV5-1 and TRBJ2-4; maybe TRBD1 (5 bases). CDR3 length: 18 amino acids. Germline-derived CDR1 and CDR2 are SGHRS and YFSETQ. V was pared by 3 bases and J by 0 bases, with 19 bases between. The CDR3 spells CASSWGPGQKLAKNIQYF. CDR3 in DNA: TGCGCCAGCAGCTGGGGCCCGGGTCAAAAGCTAGCCAAAAACATTCAGTACTTC.

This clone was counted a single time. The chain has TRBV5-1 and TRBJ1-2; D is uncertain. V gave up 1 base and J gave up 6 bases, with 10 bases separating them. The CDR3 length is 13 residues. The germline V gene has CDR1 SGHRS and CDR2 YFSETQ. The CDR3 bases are TGCGCCAGCAGCTTGATGGCAGATAATGGCTACACCTTC. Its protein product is CASSLMADNGYTF.

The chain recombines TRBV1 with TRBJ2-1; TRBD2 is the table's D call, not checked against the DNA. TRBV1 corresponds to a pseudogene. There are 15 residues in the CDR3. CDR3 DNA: TGCACCAGCAGAGGGAGGGATCGCTCCTACAATGAGCAGTTCTTC. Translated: CTSRGRDRSYNEQFF.

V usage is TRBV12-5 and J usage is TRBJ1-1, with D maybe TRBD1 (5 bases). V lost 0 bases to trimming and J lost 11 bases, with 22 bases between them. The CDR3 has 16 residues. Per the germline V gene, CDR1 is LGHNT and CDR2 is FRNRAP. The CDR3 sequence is CASGLVLAVGLGPAFF. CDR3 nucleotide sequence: TGTGCTAGTGGTTTGGTCCTAGCGGTCGGGCTGGGGCCCGCTTTCTTT.

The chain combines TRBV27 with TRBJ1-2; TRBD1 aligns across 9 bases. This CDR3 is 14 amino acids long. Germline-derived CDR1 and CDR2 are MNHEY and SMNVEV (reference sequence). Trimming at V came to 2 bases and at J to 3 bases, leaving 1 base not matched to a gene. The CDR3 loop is CASSLGTGHYGYTF. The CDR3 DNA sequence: TGTGCCAGCAGTTTAGGGACAGGGCACTATGGCTACACCTTC.

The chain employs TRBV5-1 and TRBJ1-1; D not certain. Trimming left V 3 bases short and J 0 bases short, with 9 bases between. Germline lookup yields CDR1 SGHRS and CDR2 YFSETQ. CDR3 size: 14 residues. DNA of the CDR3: TGCGCCAGCAGCTGGGAGGGCCTGAACACTGAAGCTTTCTTT. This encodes CASSWEGLNTEAFF.